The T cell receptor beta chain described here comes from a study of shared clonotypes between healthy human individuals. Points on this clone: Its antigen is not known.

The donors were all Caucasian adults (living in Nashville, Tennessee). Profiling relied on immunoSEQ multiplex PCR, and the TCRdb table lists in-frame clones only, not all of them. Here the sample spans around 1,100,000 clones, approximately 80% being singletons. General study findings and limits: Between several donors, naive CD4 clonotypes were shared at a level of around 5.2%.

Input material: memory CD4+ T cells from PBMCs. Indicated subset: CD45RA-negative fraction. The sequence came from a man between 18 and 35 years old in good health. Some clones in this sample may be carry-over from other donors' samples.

CDR3 DNA: TGTGCCAGTAGTACCTCCCTCAAGGACGGGCTAAATCAGCCCCAGCATTTT. Protein: CASSTSLKDGLNQPQHF. The V gene is TRBV19, the J gene TRBJ1-5; D remains unclear. The CDR3 contains 17 residues. V gave up 4 bases and J gave up 4 bases, with 20 bases separating them. CDR1 is LNHDA, CDR2 SQIVND, per germline (reference sequence).